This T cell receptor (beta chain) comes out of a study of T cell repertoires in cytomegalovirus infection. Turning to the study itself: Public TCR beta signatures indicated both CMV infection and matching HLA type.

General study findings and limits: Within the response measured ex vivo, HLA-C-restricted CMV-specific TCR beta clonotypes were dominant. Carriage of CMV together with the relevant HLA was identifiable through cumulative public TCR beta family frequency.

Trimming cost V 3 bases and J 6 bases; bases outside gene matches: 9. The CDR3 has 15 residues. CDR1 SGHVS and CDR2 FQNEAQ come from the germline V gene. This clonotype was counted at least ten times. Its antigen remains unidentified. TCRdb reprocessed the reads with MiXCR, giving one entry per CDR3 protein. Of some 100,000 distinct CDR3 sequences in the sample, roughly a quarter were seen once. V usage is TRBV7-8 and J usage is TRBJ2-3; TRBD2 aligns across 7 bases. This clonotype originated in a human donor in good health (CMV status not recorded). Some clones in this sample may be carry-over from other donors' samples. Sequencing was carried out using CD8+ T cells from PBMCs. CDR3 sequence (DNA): TGTGCCAGCAGCTTCCTGGGGGGGGAGGAGGATACGCAGTATTTT. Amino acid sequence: CASSFLGGEEDTQYF.